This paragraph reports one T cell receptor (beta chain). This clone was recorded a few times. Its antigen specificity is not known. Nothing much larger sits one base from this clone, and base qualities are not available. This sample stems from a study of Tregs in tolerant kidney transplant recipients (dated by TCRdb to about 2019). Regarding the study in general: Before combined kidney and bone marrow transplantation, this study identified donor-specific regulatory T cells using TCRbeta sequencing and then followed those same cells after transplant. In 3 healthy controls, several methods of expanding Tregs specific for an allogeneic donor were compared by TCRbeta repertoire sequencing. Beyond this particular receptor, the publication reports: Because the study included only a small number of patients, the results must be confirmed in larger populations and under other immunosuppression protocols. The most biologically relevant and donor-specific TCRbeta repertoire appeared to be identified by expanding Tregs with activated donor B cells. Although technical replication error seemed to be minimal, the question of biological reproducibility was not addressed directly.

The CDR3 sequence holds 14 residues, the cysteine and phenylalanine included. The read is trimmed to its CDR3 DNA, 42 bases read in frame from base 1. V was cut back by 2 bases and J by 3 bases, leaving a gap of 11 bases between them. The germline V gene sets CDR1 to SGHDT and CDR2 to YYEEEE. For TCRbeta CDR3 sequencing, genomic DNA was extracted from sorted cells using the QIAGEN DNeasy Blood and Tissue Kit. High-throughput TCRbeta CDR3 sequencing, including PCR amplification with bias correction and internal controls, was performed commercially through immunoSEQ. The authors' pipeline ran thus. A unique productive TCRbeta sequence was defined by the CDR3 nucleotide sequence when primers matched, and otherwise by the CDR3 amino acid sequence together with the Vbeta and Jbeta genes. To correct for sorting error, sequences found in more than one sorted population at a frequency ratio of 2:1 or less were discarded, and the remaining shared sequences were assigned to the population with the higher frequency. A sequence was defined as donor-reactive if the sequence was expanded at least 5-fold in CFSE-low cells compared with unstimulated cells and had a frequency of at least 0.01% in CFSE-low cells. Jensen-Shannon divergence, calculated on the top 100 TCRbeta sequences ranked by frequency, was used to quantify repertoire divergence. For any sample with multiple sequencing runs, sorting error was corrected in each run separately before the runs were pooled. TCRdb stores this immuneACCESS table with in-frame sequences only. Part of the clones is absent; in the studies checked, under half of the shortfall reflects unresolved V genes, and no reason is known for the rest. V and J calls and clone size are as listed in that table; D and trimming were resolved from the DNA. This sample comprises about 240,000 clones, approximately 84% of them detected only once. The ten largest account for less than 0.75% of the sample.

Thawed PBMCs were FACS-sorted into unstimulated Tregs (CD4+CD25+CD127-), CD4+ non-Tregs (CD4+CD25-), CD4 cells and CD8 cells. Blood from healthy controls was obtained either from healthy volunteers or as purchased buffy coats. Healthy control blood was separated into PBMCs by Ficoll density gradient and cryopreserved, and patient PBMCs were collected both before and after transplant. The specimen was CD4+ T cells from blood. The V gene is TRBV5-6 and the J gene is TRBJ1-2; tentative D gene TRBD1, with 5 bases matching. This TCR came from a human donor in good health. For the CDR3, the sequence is CASSFQGPDYGYTF. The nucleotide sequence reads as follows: TGTGCCAGCAGCTTCCAGGGCCCCGACTATGGCTACACCTTC.